Listed below are T cell receptor beta chains from one sample, sequenced in a study of blood T cell repertoires in COVID-19. Method: immunoSEQ multiplex PCR; TCRdb's copy keeps in-frame clones and lacks some. The table lists roughly 260,000 clones, approximately 92% of them singletons. What was sequenced was peripheral blood. These TCRs come from a person aged 18 to 30 with COVID-19, enrolled during active disease. Each CDR3 is given with its conserved first and last residue. A D gene is named only where the DNA matches it firmly. Only some rows state a clone size, as once, few, many or a class for expanded clones.

CDR3 DNA	CDR3 protein	clone size	D gene	CDR3 length	V gene	J gene
TGTGCCAGCAGTTCCCCGACGAGGATTAGCGAGCAGTACTTC	CASSSPTRISEQYF	few	-	14	TRBV6-5	TRBJ2-7
TGTGCCAGCCGCGGGGGCGGCAATCAGCCCCAGCATTTT	CASRGGGNQPQHF	-	-	13	TRBV28	TRBJ1-5
TGTGCCAGCAGCTATGGGACAGGGGACGCCTACGAGCAGTACTTC	CASSYGTGDAYEQYF	-	TRBD1	15	TRBV5-6	TRBJ2-7
TGTGCCAGCTCTCAGGGTGCAACTAATGAAAAACTGTTTTTT	CASSQGATNEKLFF	-	-	14	TRBV18	TRBJ1-4
TGCAGCGTCTCTGGGACTAGCGACTACAATGAGCAGTTCTTC	CSVSGTSDYNEQFF	-	TRBD2	14	TRBV29-1	TRBJ2-1
TGTGCCAGCAAGATTCTCGCGGAAAAACTGTTTTTT	CASKILAEKLFF	once	-	12	TRBV12-3/TRBV12-4	TRBJ1-4
TGCGCCAGCAGCCAAGTTGACAGGGATAATGAAAAACTGTTTTTT	CASSQVDRDNEKLFF	-	TRBD1	15	TRBV4-3	TRBJ1-4
TGTGCCAGTACCAATGGCGGCCAGCAATATAATCAGCCCCAGCATTTT	CASTNGGQQYNQPQHF	-	-	16	TRBV19	TRBJ1-5
TGTGCCAGCAGTCTCAGGGGTTCGAACACCGGGGAGCTGTTTTTT	CASSLRGSNTGELFF	once	-	15	TRBV28	TRBJ2-2
TGTGCCAGCAGTGAACGATTGAGGACTGAAGCTTTCTTT	CASSERLRTEAFF	-	-	13	TRBV2	TRBJ1-1
TGTGCCTTACCTAGGGCAGGGAAAGAGACCCAGTACTTC	CALPRAGKETQYF	-	-	13	TRBV7-9	TRBJ2-5
TGTGCCAGCAGTATACTAGCTACTGGGGCCAACGTCCTGACTTTC	CASSILATGANVLTF	-	-	15	TRBV2	TRBJ2-6
TGTGCCAGCAGCAAAATAGGGAGGCTCGCTCAGCCCCAGCATTTT	CASSKIGRLAQPQHF	-	-	15	TRBV21-1	TRBJ1-5
TGTGCCAGCAGTTACGGGGACTACAATTCCGGGGAGCTGTTTTTT	CASSYGDYNSGELFF	-	TRBD2	15	TRBV6-2/TRBV6-3	TRBJ2-2
TGTGCCAGCAGCCCCCTCACCATCGGGACAGGGCAAACCGGGGAGCTGTTTTTT	CASSPLTIGTGQTGELFF	-	TRBD1	18	TRBV7-6	TRBJ2-2
TGTGCCAGCAGCGCCGGAGCGGGAGCGCAAGAGACCCAGTACTTC	CASSAGAGAQETQYF	-	TRBD2	15	TRBV9	TRBJ2-5
TGTGCCAGCAGCTTCCCCGGGACAGGGGACGAGCAGTACTTC	CASSFPGTGDEQYF	-	TRBD1	14	TRBV13	TRBJ2-7